The clone carrying this TCR beta chain was counted a single time. As originally analysed: Amplification of reference gene primers provided the estimated nucleated cell counts. Measured with immunoSEQ multiplex PCR; TCRdb has only the in-frame clones, and not every one. The DNA gave D and trimming, while V, J and clone size come from that table. The table lists roughly 330,000 clones, 88% of them singletons. The sample comes from a study of blood T cell repertoires in COVID-19. The overall study: The United States, Italy and Spain were the sources of the acute and convalescent COVID-19 samples. Sample material is recorded as cDNA or gDNA derived from T cells, B-cell-depleted T cells, or PBMCs.

Germline V gene lookup returns CDR1 MDHEN and CDR2 SYDVKM. After removal of 5 bases from V and 3 bases from J, the junction contained 9 bases not matched to a gene. The CDR3 has 17 residues. V usage is TRBV28 and J usage is TRBJ1-3; 11 nucleotides align to TRBD1. This receptor was obtained from a woman in her fifties or sixties with active or convalescent COVID-19. Source material: peripheral blood. The CDR3, as DNA: TGTGCCAGCAGTATCCCCGGACAGGGGGCGCTTGGAAACACCATATATTTT. It encodes CASSIPGQGALGNTIYF.